The following is a T cell receptor beta chain sequence with its context. The CDR3 is made up of 13 amino acids. With 2 bases clipped from V and 4 bases from J, the junction kept 2 bases outside the gene matches. Germline CDR1 SQVTM, CDR2 ANQGSEA. This sample is drawn from a study of control samples from healthy donors and cancer patients. Sequencing was performed with immunoSEQ multiplex PCR; in TCRdb, only in-frame clones are kept and a portion is missing. The sample consists of 120,000 or so clones, roughly 92% of them appearing once. This chain joins TRBV29-1 and TRBJ2-3; 8 bases are a match to TRBD2. The clonotype originates from a man older than 75 with head and neck cancer. The sequencing input was PBMCs. CDR3 region: CSVESGSPDTQYF. The DNA of the CDR3 is TGCAGCGTTGAAAGCGGGAGTCCAGATACGCAGTATTTT.